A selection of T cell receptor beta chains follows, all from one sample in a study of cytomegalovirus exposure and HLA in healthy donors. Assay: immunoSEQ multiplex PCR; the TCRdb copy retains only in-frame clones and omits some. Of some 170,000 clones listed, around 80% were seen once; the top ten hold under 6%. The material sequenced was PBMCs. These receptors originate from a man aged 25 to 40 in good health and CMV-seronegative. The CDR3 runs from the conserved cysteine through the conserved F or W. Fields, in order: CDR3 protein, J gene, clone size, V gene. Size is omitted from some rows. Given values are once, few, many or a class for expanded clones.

CDR3 protein: CASSEVRGSNEQFF
J gene: TRBJ2-1
clone size: -
V gene: TRBV28

CDR3 protein: CSSSLVGTHSNQPQHF
J gene: TRBJ1-5
clone size: -
V gene: TRBV7-9

CDR3 protein: CASSPDTYTDTQYF
J gene: TRBJ2-3
clone size: -
V gene: TRBV5-6

CDR3 protein: CASSHLRQGFYGITEAFF
J gene: TRBJ1-1
clone size: -
V gene: TRBV4-3

CDR3 protein: CASSPWNGFYEQYF
J gene: TRBJ2-7
clone size: -
V gene: TRBV5-4

CDR3 protein: CAWSVRGLNTIYF
J gene: TRBJ1-3
clone size: -
V gene: TRBV30

CDR3 protein: CAGGDSYEQYF
J gene: TRBJ2-7
clone size: -
V gene: TRBV7-9

CDR3 protein: CASKAARGFTDTQYF
J gene: TRBJ2-3
clone size: -
V gene: TRBV28

CDR3 protein: CASSETGTTEAFF
J gene: TRBJ1-1
clone size: -
V gene: TRBV5-1

CDR3 protein: CASSVGVSEIYGYTF
J gene: TRBJ1-2
clone size: few
V gene: TRBV9

CDR3 protein: CSVPFPGRLDGYTF
J gene: TRBJ1-2
clone size: once
V gene: TRBV29-1

CDR3 protein: CAWSVTRAQNEAFF
J gene: TRBJ1-1
clone size: -
V gene: TRBV30

CDR3 protein: CASSIDRTGATQYF
J gene: TRBJ2-5
clone size: -
V gene: TRBV19

CDR3 protein: CASTPGGGGKPQHF
J gene: TRBJ1-5
clone size: -
V gene: TRBV28

CDR3 protein: CASSQDFAGGRDTQYF
J gene: TRBJ2-3
clone size: -
V gene: TRBV4-1

CDR3 protein: CASKEVGSEQYF
J gene: TRBJ2-7
clone size: -
V gene: TRBV2

CDR3 protein: CASLPALLAKSYF
J gene: TRBJ2-7
clone size: -
V gene: TRBV2

CDR3 protein: CASSVGGTDNEQFF
J gene: TRBJ2-1
clone size: -
V gene: TRBV9

CDR3 protein: CSVSGRVAGANVLTF
J gene: TRBJ2-6
clone size: -
V gene: TRBV29-1

CDR3 protein: CASSESLYSSNQPQHF
J gene: TRBJ1-5
clone size: -
V gene: TRBV6-1

CDR3 protein: CASSGTSGNSDTQYF
J gene: TRBJ2-3
clone size: -
V gene: TRBV2

CDR3 protein: CASSPDYGYTF
J gene: TRBJ1-2
clone size: -
V gene: TRBV7-9

CDR3 protein: CASSALQGNEAFF
J gene: TRBJ1-1
clone size: -
V gene: TRBV13

CDR3 protein: CASSYRGGASTDTQYF
J gene: TRBJ2-3
clone size: -
V gene: TRBV6-5

CDR3 protein: CASSSDRGQNGYTF
J gene: TRBJ1-2
clone size: -
V gene: TRBV27

CDR3 protein: CASSSGWDTQYF
J gene: TRBJ2-3
clone size: -
V gene: TRBV7-3

CDR3 protein: CASRPHTEYGYTF
J gene: TRBJ1-2
clone size: -
V gene: TRBV6-5

CDR3 protein: CASSLETNYGYTF
J gene: TRBJ1-2
clone size: -
V gene: TRBV5-4

CDR3 protein: CASSLDGESTEAFF
J gene: TRBJ1-1
clone size: -
V gene: TRBV11-3

CDR3 protein: CASSLDRIPLEAFF
J gene: TRBJ1-1
clone size: -
V gene: TRBV7-2

CDR3 protein: CASSLFALGRGYTF
J gene: TRBJ1-2
clone size: -
V gene: TRBV27

CDR3 protein: CASSSGATIYF
J gene: TRBJ1-3
clone size: -
V gene: TRBV28

CDR3 protein: CASSATSGYNEQFF
J gene: TRBJ2-1
clone size: -
V gene: TRBV11-3

CDR3 protein: CASSLGQGRSYEQYF
J gene: TRBJ2-7
clone size: -
V gene: TRBV7-8

CDR3 protein: CASSLSSPTQGAINEQFF
J gene: TRBJ2-1
clone size: -
V gene: TRBV5-1

CDR3 protein: CASSLVLAAYNEQFF
J gene: TRBJ2-1
clone size: once
V gene: TRBV7-9

CDR3 protein: CASSTGLAGGKETQYF
J gene: TRBJ2-5
clone size: -
V gene: TRBV28

CDR3 protein: CASSLLQGSNTEAFF
J gene: TRBJ1-1
clone size: once
V gene: TRBV7-6

CDR3 protein: CACNPLQGRNTEAFF
J gene: TRBJ1-1
clone size: -
V gene: TRBV6-1

CDR3 protein: CASSQGMARGLGTEAFF
J gene: TRBJ1-1
clone size: -
V gene: TRBV4-1

CDR3 protein: CASSTAESSYNEQFF
J gene: TRBJ2-1
clone size: few
V gene: TRBV10-2

CDR3 protein: CAGQGSYEQYF
J gene: TRBJ2-7
clone size: -
V gene: TRBV30

CDR3 protein: CACPSGGGTQYF
J gene: TRBJ2-3
clone size: -
V gene: TRBV30

CDR3 protein: CASSLAAVAGQRNTQYF
J gene: TRBJ2-3
clone size: -
V gene: TRBV5-1

CDR3 protein: CASSNPSFSNNEQFF
J gene: TRBJ2-1
clone size: -
V gene: TRBV6-6

CDR3 protein: CASSITRGTDTQYF
J gene: TRBJ2-3
clone size: -
V gene: TRBV2

CDR3 protein: CASSIDKARGGEQFF
J gene: TRBJ2-1
clone size: -
V gene: TRBV19

CDR3 protein: CSSSLPPDNGYTF
J gene: TRBJ1-2
clone size: -
V gene: TRBV7-9

CDR3 protein: CALRGGPLQGYEQYF
J gene: TRBJ2-7
clone size: -
V gene: TRBV28

CDR3 protein: CASRISGRAGEQYF
J gene: TRBJ2-7
clone size: -
V gene: TRBV6-1

CDR3 protein: CAWSEGTRFVNEQFF
J gene: TRBJ2-1
clone size: -
V gene: TRBV30

CDR3 protein: CASSGGQPFRQGQPQHF
J gene: TRBJ1-5
clone size: -
V gene: TRBV6-1

CDR3 protein: CASSAGLAGGSYNEQFF
J gene: TRBJ2-1
clone size: -
V gene: TRBV5-1